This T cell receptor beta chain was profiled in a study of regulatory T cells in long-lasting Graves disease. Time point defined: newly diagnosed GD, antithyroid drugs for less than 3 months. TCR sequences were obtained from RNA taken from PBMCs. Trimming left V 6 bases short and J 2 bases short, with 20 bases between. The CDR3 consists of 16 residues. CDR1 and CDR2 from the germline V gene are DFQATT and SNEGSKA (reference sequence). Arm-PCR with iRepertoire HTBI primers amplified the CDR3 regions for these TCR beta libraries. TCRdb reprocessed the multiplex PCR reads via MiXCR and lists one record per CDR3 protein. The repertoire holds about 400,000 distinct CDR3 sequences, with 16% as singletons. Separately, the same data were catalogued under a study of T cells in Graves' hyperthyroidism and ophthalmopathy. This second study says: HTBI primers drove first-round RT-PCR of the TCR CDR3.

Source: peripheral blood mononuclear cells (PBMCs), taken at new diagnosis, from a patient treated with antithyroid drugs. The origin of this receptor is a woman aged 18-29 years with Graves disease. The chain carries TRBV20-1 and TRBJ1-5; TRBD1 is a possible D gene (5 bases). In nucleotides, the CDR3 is TGCAGTGCAGGGTCCCTTCGCGGGGGTGGCAATCAGCCCCAGCATTTT. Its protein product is CSAGSLRGGGNQPQHF.